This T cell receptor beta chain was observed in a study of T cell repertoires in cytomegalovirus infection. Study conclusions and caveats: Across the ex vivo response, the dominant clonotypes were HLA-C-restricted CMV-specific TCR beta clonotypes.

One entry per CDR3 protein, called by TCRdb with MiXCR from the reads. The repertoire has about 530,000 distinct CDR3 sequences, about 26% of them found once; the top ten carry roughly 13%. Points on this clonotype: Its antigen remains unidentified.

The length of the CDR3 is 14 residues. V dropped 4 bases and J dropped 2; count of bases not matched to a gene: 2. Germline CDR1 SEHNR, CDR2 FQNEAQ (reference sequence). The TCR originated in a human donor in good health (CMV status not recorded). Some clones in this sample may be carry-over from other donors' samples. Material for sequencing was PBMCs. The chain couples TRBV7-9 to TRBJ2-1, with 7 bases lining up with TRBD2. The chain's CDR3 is CASSSTSTYNEQFF. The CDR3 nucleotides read TGTGCCAGCAGCTCGACTAGCACCTACAATGAGCAGTTCTTC.